Below, one T cell receptor (beta chain) is given with its context. This CDR3 is 16 amino acids long. Germline CDR1 SGHNT, CDR2 YYREEE (reference sequence). The V gene lost 4 bases and the J gene lost 6 bases, with 22 bases spanning the gap. The data were obtained in a study of cytomegalovirus exposure and HLA in healthy donors. PCR amplification relied on 60 Vbeta primers (plus 13 Jbeta primers). The protocol was immunoSEQ multiplex PCR, while the TCRdb copy is restricted to in-frame clones and leaves out a portion. The sample consists of 210,000 or so clones, around 78% of them appearing once. The chain joins TRBV5-4 to TRBJ1-1, with D perhaps matching TRBD1 (5 bases). The sequence was obtained from a boy under 18 in good health and CMV-seronegative. The sample taken for sequencing was PBMCs. DNA for the CDR3: TGTGCCAGCAGCGGGCATAAGGGACCGGGGGACCCTGAAGCTTTCTTT. Its protein is CASSGHKGPGDPEAFF.